This T cell receptor beta chain was recovered during a study of early T cells in non-severe SARS-CoV-2 infection. Across the whole study: From unsorted whole blood, bulk RNA was sequenced, and the chains remained unpaired.

A word on this clonotype: Its antigen is undetermined.

This CDR3 is 15 amino acids long. Losses at the gene ends were 3 bases for V and 6 bases for J; bases not matched to a gene: 7. Per germline, CDR1 KGHSH and CDR2 LQKENI. Study-level results: Sequences matched to VDJdb favored anti-spike CD8 responses, while private and CD4 specificities were missed.

TCRdb reprocessed the 5' RACE reads via MiXCR and lists one record per CDR3 protein. The sample yields around 44,000 distinct CDR3 sequences, 8.5% to 10% seen once. The receptor was isolated from an adult who was a healthcare worker with PCR-confirmed SARS-CoV-2 infection or an uninfected control (not recorded which). The sequenced sample consisted of whole blood. This chain uses TRBV18 with TRBJ2-1, with TRBD2 identical over 8 bases. The CDR3 DNA sequence: TGTGCCAGCTCACCTATTAGCGGGACGATCAATGAGCAGTTCTTC. It yields the protein CASSPISGTINEQFF.